A selection of T cell receptor beta chains follows, all from one sample in a study of monozygotic twins with inflammatory bowel disease. TCRdb reanalyzed the 5' RACE reads, giving one entry per CDR3 protein sequence and no DNA. The sample includes approximately 200,000 distinct CDR3 sequences. Sequenced input: blood. The receptors come from a human donor with ulcerative colitis or Crohn's disease, or a healthy co-twin of an affected twin (not recorded which). The CDR3 runs from the conserved cysteine through the conserved F or W.

j_call | v_call | cdr3_aa
TRBJ1-2 | TRBV5-1 | CASSSEQGTRGYTF
TRBJ2-3 | TRBV2 | CASSELLAGVTDTQYF
TRBJ1-2 | TRBV6-1 | CASSELPGNGYTF
TRBJ1-1 | TRBV18 | CASSPAGYNLAFF
TRBJ1-1 | TRBV7-9 | CASSFARVMVNTEAFF
TRBJ2-1 | TRBV5-6 | CASSLLAGNEQFF
TRBJ2-6 | TRBV11-1 | CASSPGDRGHSGANVLTF
TRBJ1-1 | TRBV7-9 | CASSQEGVRGTEAFF
TRBJ2-1 | TRBV24-1 | CATSVRLGQFEGEQFF
TRBJ2-1 | TRBV7-8 | CASSRGAEVRGNEQFF
TRBJ1-4 | TRBV4-1 | CASSQEPTGASWEKLFF
TRBJ2-2 | TRBV5-1 | CASSFSWGADGELFF
TRBJ2-1 | TRBV11-3 | CASSPKTATGGGEQFF
TRBJ2-3 | TRBV18 | CASSPFAKLGTDTQYF
TRBJ2-7 | TRBV7-9 | CASSLTSASPYEQYF
TRBJ1-1 | TRBV20-1 | CSARPGNTEAFF
TRBJ2-5 | TRBV29-1 | CSVVPRYQETQYF
TRBJ2-1 | TRBV20-1 | CSARRGVNNEQFF
TRBJ2-1 | TRBV5-1 | CASTWGQFDNEQFF
TRBJ2-3 | TRBV2 | CASTLSADTQYF
TRBJ2-3 | TRBV12-3/TRBV12-4 | CASSTRQGLTDTQYF
TRBJ2-2 | TRBV4-1 | CASSQPSVTGELFF
TRBJ1-1 | TRBV9 | CASSVQNLEAFF
TRBJ1-1 | TRBV5-1 | CASSQPRGRLFNTEAFF
TRBJ1-4 | TRBV4-1 | CASSQLDRASAEKLFF
TRBJ1-6 | TRBV12-3/TRBV12-4 | CASKGDSNSPLHF